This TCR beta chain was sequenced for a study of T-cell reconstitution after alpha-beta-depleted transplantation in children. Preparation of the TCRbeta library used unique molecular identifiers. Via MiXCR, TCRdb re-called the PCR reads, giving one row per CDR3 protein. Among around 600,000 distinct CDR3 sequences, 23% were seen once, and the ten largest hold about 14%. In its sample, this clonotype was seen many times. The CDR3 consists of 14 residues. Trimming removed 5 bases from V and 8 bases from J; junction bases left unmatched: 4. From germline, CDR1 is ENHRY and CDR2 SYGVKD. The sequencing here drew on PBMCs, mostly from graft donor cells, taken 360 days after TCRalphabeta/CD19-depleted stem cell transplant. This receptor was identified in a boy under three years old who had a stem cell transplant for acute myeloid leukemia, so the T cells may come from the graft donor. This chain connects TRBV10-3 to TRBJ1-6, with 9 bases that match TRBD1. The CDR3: CAISTGGADSPLHF. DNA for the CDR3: TGTGCCATCAGTACAGGGGGCGCGGATTCACCCCTCCACTTT.